The clone carrying this TCR beta chain was observed a handful of times. Its antigen remains unidentified. This entry is derived from a study of blood T cells in healthy people across ages. Study results and limitations: Aged donors had fewer naive CD4+ cells and lower diversity than long-lived donors.

A second roughly 6 to 12 cycle PCR used barcoded and J-beta primers. Using its own MiXCR run on the 5' RACE reads, TCRdb lists one record per CDR3 protein. Here the sample spans 890,000 or so distinct CDR3 sequences, around 62% being singletons. The people who gave samples were healthy Caucasians from Russia, aged about 6 to 100. CDR1 is LGHNA, CDR2 YSLEER, per germline. The CDR3 has 15 amino acids. Trimming pared 3 bases from V and 5 bases from J, leaving 17 bases between. The rearrangement uses TRBV4-3 and TRBJ2-7; D is unresolved. Sample: blood. This receptor was identified in a young man in good health. The DNA for the CDR3 is TGCGCCAGCAGCCAGTCGCCTAGAGCTGAGGACGAGCAGTACTTC. Translated: CASSQSPRAEDEQYF.